Shown below are 6 T cell receptor beta chains from a single sample sequenced in a study of blood T cell repertoires in COVID-19. Sequenced by immunoSEQ multiplex PCR; TCRdb stores in-frame clones only, minus some. This table has about 390,000 clones, over 75% appearing once. The sequencing input was peripheral blood. These receptors came from a woman aged 55-69 years with COVID-19, enrolled during active disease.

The chain recombines TRBV28 with TRBJ1-4; D perhaps matches TRBD1 (5 bases). Germline V gene sequence: CDR1 MDHEN, CDR2 SYDVKM. V was cut by 11 bases and J by 10 bases, with 20 bases left in between. The CDR3 extends over 13 amino acids. This CDR3 is CAGQLGRGGKLFF. Here the CDR3 DNA reads TGTGCCGGTCAGCTGGGAAGGGGCGGAAAACTGTTTTTT.

The chain employs TRBV2 and TRBJ2-6; 9 nucleotides agree with TRBD1. This CDR3 has 16 amino acids. Per germline, CDR1 SNHLY and CDR2 FYNNEI. After removal of 6 bases from V and 4 bases from J, the junction contained 7 bases not matched to a gene. Here the CDR3 DNA reads TGTGCCAGCAGCCAACAGGGGGCGCCCGGGGCCAACGTCCTGACTTTC. Translating it yields CASSQQGAPGANVLTF.

This clone occurred once. The chain recombines TRBV5-1 with TRBJ1-3, with D perhaps matching TRBD1 (5 bases). Trimming took 4 bases from V and 0 from J, leaving 14 bases between them. The germline gives CDR1 SGHRS, CDR2 YFSETQ. CDR3 length: 16 amino acids. CDR3 in DNA: TGCGCCAGCAGCCGAGATGACAGAAGCTCTGGAAACACCATATATTTT. Residues: CASSRDDRSSGNTIYF. Together with reference TRBV5-1 and TRBJ1-3, the CDR3 gives the full variable domain: KAGVTQTPRYLIKTRGQQVTLSCSPISGHRSVSWYQQTPGQGLQFLFEYFSETQRNKGNFPGRFSGRQFSNSRSEMNVSTLELGDSALYLCASSRDDRSSGNTIYFGEGSWLTVV.

This chain uses TRBV2 with TRBJ2-2, with TRBD1 identical over 7 bases. The CDR3 is 15 residues long. After removal of 4 bases from V and 4 bases from J, the junction contained 6 bases not matched to a gene. Per germline, CDR1 SNHLY and CDR2 FYNNEI. CDR3 protein: CASSGAGGSTGELFF. CDR3 DNA: TGTGCCAGCAGTGGGGCAGGGGGTTCCACCGGGGAGCTGTTTTTT. Full variable domain (remainder filled in from reference TRBV2 and TRBJ2-2): EPEVTQTPSHQVTQMGQEVILRCVPISNHLYFYWYRQILGQKVEFLVSFYNNEISEKSEIFDDQFSVERPDGSNFTLKIRSTKLEDSAMYFCASSGAGGSTGELFFGEGSRLTVL.

The rearrangement joins TRBV6-5 to TRBJ1-5, with TRBD1 identical over 9 bases. The CDR3 is made up of 15 amino acids. V shed 7 bases and J 4 bases; nucleotides not matched to a gene: 8. Germline V gene data show CDR1 as MNHEY and CDR2 as SVGAGI. The CDR3 loop reads CASTRDREKNQPQHF. In DNA, the CDR3 is TGTGCCAGCACCAGGGACAGGGAAAAAAATCAGCCCCAGCATTTT.

The V call is TRBV15, the J call TRBJ2-3; 8 bases fit TRBD2. The CDR3 has 16 amino acids. V lost 5 bases to trimming and J lost 5 bases; unmatched junction nucleotides: 12. Germline CDR1 is LNHNV and CDR2 is YYDKDF (reference sequence). The CDR3, as DNA: TGTGCCACCAGCTGGAAAGTAGCGGGGCAGGGAGATACGCAGTATTTT. It yields the protein CATSWKVAGQGDTQYF.